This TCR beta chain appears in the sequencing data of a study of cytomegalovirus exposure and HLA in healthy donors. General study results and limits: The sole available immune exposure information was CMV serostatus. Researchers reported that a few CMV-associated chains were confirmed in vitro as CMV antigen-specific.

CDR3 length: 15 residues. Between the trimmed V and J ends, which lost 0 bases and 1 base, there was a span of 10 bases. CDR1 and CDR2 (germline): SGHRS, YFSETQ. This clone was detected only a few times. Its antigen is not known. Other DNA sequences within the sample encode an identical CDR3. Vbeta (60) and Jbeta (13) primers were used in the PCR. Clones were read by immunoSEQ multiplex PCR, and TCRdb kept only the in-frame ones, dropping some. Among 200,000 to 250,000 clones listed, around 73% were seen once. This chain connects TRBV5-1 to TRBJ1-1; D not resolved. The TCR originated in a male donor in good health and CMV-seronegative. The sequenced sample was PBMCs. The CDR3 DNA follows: TGCGCCAGCAGCTTGGAGGGTGGAGGGAACACTGAAGCTTTCTTT. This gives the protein CASSLEGGGNTEAFF.